This T cell receptor (beta chain) came from a study of blood T cell repertoires in COVID-19. Participants came from about two dozen US areas, aged roughly 18 to 89 years. Recovery among Cohort 3 donors was established by two negative PCRs, clearance, or symptom resolution. Per the original data handling: For nucleated cells, counts were estimated from reference gene primer amplification. TCRdb's table, derived via immunoSEQ multiplex PCR, lists solely in-frame clones and lacks some. V and J calls and clone size are as listed in that table; D and trimming were resolved from the DNA. The repertoire holds roughly 250,000 clones, with about 89% as singletons. This CDR3 has 14 amino acids. Germline CDR1 LNHDA, CDR2 SQIVND (reference sequence). Between the trimmed V and J ends, which lost 0 bases and 0 bases, there was a span of 5 bases.

Sequencing used PBMCs or T cells enriched from blood (not recorded which). The receptor's source is a middle-aged man who had recovered from COVID-19. The chain couples TRBV19 to TRBJ1-2; D remains unclear. The CDR3 DNA is TGTGCCAGTAGTATAGACCGGGCTAACTATGGCTACACCTTC. Translating it yields CASSIDRANYGYTF. Looking up the rest from reference TRBV19 and TRBJ1-2 gives the full variable domain: DGGITQSPKYLFRKEGQNVTLSCEQNLNHDAMYWYRQDPGQGLRLIYYSQIVNDFQKGDIAEGYSVSREKKESFPLTVTSAQKNPTAFYLCASSIDRANYGYTFGSGTRLTVV.